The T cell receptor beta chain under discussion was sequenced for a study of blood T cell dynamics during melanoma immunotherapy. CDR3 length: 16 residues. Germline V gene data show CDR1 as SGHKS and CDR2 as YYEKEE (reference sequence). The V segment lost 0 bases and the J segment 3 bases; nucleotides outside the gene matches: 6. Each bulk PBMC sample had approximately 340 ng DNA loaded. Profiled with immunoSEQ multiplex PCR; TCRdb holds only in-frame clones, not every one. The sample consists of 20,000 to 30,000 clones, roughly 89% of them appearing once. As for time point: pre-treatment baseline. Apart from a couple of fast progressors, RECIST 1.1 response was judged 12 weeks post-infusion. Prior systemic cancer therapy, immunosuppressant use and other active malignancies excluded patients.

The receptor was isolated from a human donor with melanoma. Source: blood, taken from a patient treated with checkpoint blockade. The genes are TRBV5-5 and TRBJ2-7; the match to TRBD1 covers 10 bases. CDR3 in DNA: TGTGCCAGCAGCTTGGGCCCCGGGACAGGGGTCTACGAGCAGTACTTC. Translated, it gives CASSLGPGTGVYEQYF.